The 14 T cell receptor beta chains in this list originate from one sample, sequenced in a study of shared clonotypes between healthy human individuals. The naive CD8 population came from CD45RO-negative cells selected for CCR7, without terminally differentiated effector memory CD45RA+ cells. Method: immunoSEQ multiplex PCR; TCRdb's copy keeps in-frame clones and lacks some. The data contain some 2.1 million clones, over 85% of them singletons. Sequencing was carried out using naive CD8+ T cells from PBMCs. The receptor set was obtained from a man younger than 35 in good health. Some clones in this sample may be carry-over from other donors' samples.

This clone was recorded only once. V gene TRBV28 combines with J gene TRBJ2-3; unclear D gene. V lost 5 bases to trimming and J lost 3 bases, with 15 bases between them. Germline V CDR1 and CDR2: MDHEN, SYDVKM. The length of the CDR3 is 15 residues. CDR3 protein: CASSSTASWTDTQYF. The DNA of the CDR3 is TGTGCCAGCAGTAGTACCGCCTCATGGACAGATACGCAGTATTTT. The full variable domain, rest sourced from reference TRBV28 and TRBJ2-3, is DVKVTQSSRYLVKRTGEKVFLECVQDMDHENMFWYRQDPGLGLRLIYFSYDVKMKEKGDIPEGYSVSREKKERFSLILESASTNQTSMYLCASSSTASWTDTQYFGPGTRLTVL.

This sequence joins TRBV28 and TRBJ1-2; 8 bases are shared with TRBD1. The CDR3 totals 15 residues. From germline, CDR1 is MDHEN and CDR2 SYDVKM. V was clipped by 2 bases and J by 1 base; unmatched bases: 3. The CDR3 sequence is CASSLQGALNYGYTF. The CDR3 DNA follows: TGTGCCAGCAGTTTACAGGGGGCGCTTAACTATGGCTACACCTTC.

V usage is TRBV10-3 and J usage is TRBJ2-3, with D unclear. The CDR3 spans 15 residues. Germline assignment: CDR1 ENHRY and CDR2 SYGVKD. The germline V and J ends were trimmed by 0 bases and 1 base, with 8 bases remaining between them. The CDR3 region has the DNA TGTGCCATCAGTGAGTCCCTGGGCCGCACAGATACGCAGTATTTT. Protein: CAISESLGRTDTQYF.

The chain employs TRBV28 and TRBJ2-7, with D possibly TRBD2 on 6 matching bases. This CDR3 is built from 15 residues. The germline CDR1 and CDR2 sequences are MDHEN and SYDVKM. V was pared by 3 bases and J by 0 bases, with 12 bases between. CDR3 bases: TGTGCCAGCAGTTTCCACGGGGGAGCCTCCTACGAGCAGTACTTC. It codes for CASSFHGGASYEQYF.

The rearrangement links TRBV19 to TRBJ2-5; 8 bases fit TRBD1. This CDR3 has 14 residues. V shed 5 bases, J shed 4 bases, and the junction held 6 bases outside the gene matches. The V gene's germline CDR1 is LNHDA and CDR2 SQIVND (reference sequence). The CDR3 is CASSGTGTGETQYF. As DNA, the CDR3 is TGTGCCAGTAGTGGTACCGGGACAGGAGAGACCCAGTACTTC.

This rearrangement joins TRBV19 to TRBJ2-7, with unresolved D. Trimming left V 3 bases short and J 0 bases short, with 21 bases between. The germline V gene has CDR1 LNHDA and CDR2 SQIVND (reference sequence). The CDR3 length is 18 residues. The CDR3 protein is CASSIGDPGQPNSYEQYF. The CDR3 bases are TGTGCCAGTAGTATCGGTGATCCCGGGCAGCCAAACTCCTACGAGCAGTACTTC.

The CDR3 region is CASSRDPLTQNTEAFF. The CDR3 DNA reads TGTGCCAGCAGCCGTGACCCCCTCACACAGAACACTGAAGCTTTCTTT. The genes are TRBV5-6 and TRBJ1-1; D gene uncertain. V was trimmed by 4 bases and J by 1 base, leaving 17 bases between them. The CDR3 covers 16 residues. Germline CDR1 reads SGHDT; CDR2 reads YYEEEE.

The rearrangement links TRBV5-1 to TRBJ2-1; 10 bases agree with TRBD2. CDR3 length: 16 amino acids. V shed 2 bases, J shed 0 bases, and the junction held 2 bases outside the gene matches. Looked up from germline, CDR1 is SGHRS and CDR2 is YFSETQ. CDR3 amino acids: CASSFTSGNSYNEQFF. The CDR3 coding sequence is TGCGCCAGCAGCTTCACTAGCGGGAACTCCTACAATGAGCAGTTCTTC.

The table lists this clone with a few counts. CDR3 residues: CASSPGSNSNQPQHF. The DNA for the CDR3 is TGTGCCAGCAGCCCGGGTTCTAATAGCAATCAGCCCCAGCATTTT. V gene TRBV7-8 combines with J gene TRBJ1-5; no clear D gene. The CDR3 length is 15 residues. Germline CDR1 reads SGHVS; CDR2 reads FQNEAQ. V dropped 5 bases and J dropped 0 bases, with 11 bases sitting between them.

The chain has TRBV30 and TRBJ2-2; no definite D call. The ends were cut back, 2 bases at V and 4 bases at J, with 8 bases in the middle. CDR3 length: 13 residues. CDR1 and CDR2 from the germline V gene are GTSNPN and SVGIG (reference sequence). Written as DNA, the CDR3 is TGTGCCTGGAGTTGGAGAGCCACCGGGGAGCTGTTTTTT. Translating gives CAWSWRATGELFF. The whole variable domain, remainder taken from reference TRBV30 and TRBJ2-2, is SQTIHQWPATLVQPVGSPLSLECTVEGTSNPNLYWYRQAAGRGLQLLFYSVGIGQISSEVPQNLSASRPQDRQFILSSKKLLLSDSGFYLCAWSWRATGELFFGEGSRLTVL.

The chain employs TRBV5-1 and TRBJ2-7, with D unresolved. The CDR3 is 11 amino acids. Germline V gene sequence: CDR1 SGHRS, CDR2 YFSETQ. V lost 1 base to trimming and J lost 12 bases, with 11 bases between them. CDR3 coding DNA: TGCGCCAGCAGCTTGCTAGGAAAGGGGTACTTC. The encoded protein is CASSLLGKGYF.

Worth noting for this clone: The same CDR3 is also encoded by other DNA sequences in this sample. The genes are TRBV4-1 and TRBJ2-7; D gene ambiguous. With 0 bases removed from V and 2 bases from J, the gap between germline ends came to 14 bases. The germline V gene encodes CDR1 MGHRA and CDR2 YSYEKL. This CDR3 spans 16 amino acids. The CDR3 bases are TGCGCCAGCAGCCAAGACAACGGGCCGGGCACCTACGAGCAGTACTTC. Its protein is CASSQDNGPGTYEQYF.

The chain carries TRBV4-1 and TRBJ2-2; 15 positions agree with TRBD2. The CDR3 spans 17 residues. Germline CDR1 and CDR2: MGHRA and YSYEKL. Trimming at V came to 3 bases and at J to 4 bases, leaving 3 bases not matched to a gene. The CDR3 reads CASSQGGLAGGTGELFF. The CDR3, as DNA: TGCGCCAGCAGCCAGGGGGGACTAGCGGGAGGCACCGGGGAGCTGTTTTTT.

V is TRBV13 and J is TRBJ2-5, with D tentatively TRBD1 (6 bases). V was cut by 5 bases and J by 5 bases, with 15 bases left in between. The germline V gene has CDR1 PRHDT and CDR2 FYEKMQ (reference sequence). This CDR3 is 14 amino acids long. The CDR3 nucleotides are TGTGCCAGCAGCCATAAAACAGGGAAGGAGACCCAGTACTTC. Translating it yields CASSHKTGKETQYF.